This TCR beta chain stems from a study of graft-versus-host responses after intestinal transplantation. Study-wide background: Every recipient underwent anti-thymocyte globulin induction, then tacrolimus and steroids for three to four years. Study-wide results and caveats: Patients who carried graft-donor T cell macrochimerism also had high graft-versus-host to host-versus-graft clonal ratios in their allografts. Levels of circulating GvH clones at their peak were associated with early post-transplant HvG declines. Recipient marrow harbored GvH clones, some of which surfaced first in ileum or blood.

Researchers processed graft tissue to release intraepithelial and lamina propria lymphocytes. In germline, CDR1 is SGHDT, CDR2 YYEEEE. V was pared by 4 bases and J by 1 base, with 8 bases of the junction left unmatched. The CDR3 runs 16 residues. Worth noting for this clone: The antigen remains undetermined.

The protocol was immunoSEQ multiplex PCR, while the TCRdb copy is restricted to in-frame clones and leaves out a portion. The sample comprises about 8,000 clones, 68% of which are singletons, and 9.3% rests with the top ten. Sequencing was performed on ileum tissue, taken 450 to 480 days after transplant. The rearrangement uses TRBV5-6 and TRBJ2-5, with 9 bases lining up with TRBD1. This clonotype was obtained from a human patient who received an intestinal transplant, so some T cells may come from the graft donor. CDR3 DNA: TGTGCCAGCAGCACCGTAGGGGACAGGGTCCAAGAGACCCAGTACTTC. Translation: CASSTVGDRVQETQYF.